This record covers a single TCR beta chain. Its antigen remains undetermined. No quality values exist for individual bases; no much larger clone is one base distant. TCR CDR3 regions were amplified from genomic DNA by multiplex PCR using the deep immunoSEQ assay. Genomic DNA extracted from each cell subset was distributed evenly over all wells of several immunoSEQ 96-well plates, and each plate served as one replicate. For sorted subsets, around 200 ng genomic DNA, equal to approximately 30,000 T cell genomes, was loaded into each replicate PCR. The purified libraries were quantified using a Qubit 3.0 fluorometer, sized with a Bioanalyzer 2100, and then quantified again using the KAPA Library Quantification kit. Each immunoSEQ 96-well plate was sequenced on its own single-read 150-cycle Illumina NextSeq 550 flow cell. The authors' pipeline ran thus. The immunoSEQ output contained only junctional sequences without quality scores, so filtering could not match that applied to full-length reads. To assign V/J genes and CDR3, sequences were annotated using PyIR, a Python wrapper for IgBLAST v1.9, with IMGT germline references. Any read was removed if the V/J assignment was weak (E-value above 1e-6), the CDR3 was missing, or the read contained stop codons, out-of-frame junctions, or ambiguous translated residues. V3J clonotypes were defined by identical inferred V gene, J gene, and CDR3 amino acid sequence. Percentage overlap between repertoires was calculated by dividing the number of shared unique clonotypes by the size of the smaller repertoire. Three approaches were used to assess repertoire richness: RTK rarefaction, the Chao1 estimator, and Recon v2.1 estimates of unobserved clonotypes. For all TCRbeta clonotypes obtained by the gDNA method from four donors, generation probabilities were computed with OLGA. TCRdb's version of the immuneACCESS table is confined to in-frame rearrangements and falls short of the full clone set. An unresolved V gene accounts for under half of the shortfall where checked; the remainder is of unknown origin. V and J calls and clone size are as listed in that table; D and trimming were resolved from the DNA. The sample table contains just over 2,000,000 clones; only one count was recorded for about 95% of them. The top ten clonotypes cover around 1.1% of the sample.

This sample was included in a study of shared clonotypes between healthy human individuals (dated by TCRdb to between 2020 and 2021). Background on the whole study: Three men and a couple of women, aged 18 to 49 years, made up the cohort. Per donor, leukapheresis produced somewhere between about 0.94 and 9.5 billion PBMCs. Blood TCR repertoires of a handful of healthy adults were deeply sequenced to estimate repertoire size and the extent of clonotype sharing between individuals. Per donor, three plates each were used for CD4 naive and CD4 memory, two for CD8 naive, and one for CD8 memory. Different laboratories and diverse techniques were used to prepare libraries and sequence TCR repertoires, to increase sequencing depth and limit assay-specific biases. What the work shows at the level of the full study, not this receptor alone: Pairwise subsampling indicated that sequencing depth was expected to affect the degree of clonotype sharing among donors. About 5% of naive CD4, more than 3% of naive CD8, 2% to 2.5% of memory CD4, and around 0.42% of memory CD8 clonotypes were shared across a few donors. Sampling was restricted to blood, and TCR repertoires in tissues likely differ from the TCR repertoires found in blood. Estimated clonotype richness was generally larger for naive than for memory subsets. Higher generation probabilities were observed for clonotypes shared by all four sorted-subset donors than for non-shared clonotypes. The small number of donors limited the genetic and exposure-history diversity represented. Rarefaction of sorted-subset datasets indicated incomplete sequencing despite the large sequencing depth.

CD8 naive samples were CD45RO-negative cells positively selected for CCR7, giving a CD45RA+CCR7+ population that excluded TemRA cells. Healthy HIV-negative adults with no recently reported acute infections or vaccinations were included as donors. Every donor was a Caucasian adult living in Nashville, Tennessee, USA. Blood was collected by leukapheresis, and PBMCs were isolated by Ficoll-Histopaque density gradient centrifugation and then cryopreserved in liquid nitrogen vapor phase. Analytical flow cytometry was used to check the purity and quantity of every magnetically sorted T cell population. Genomic DNA was isolated from every sorted fraction and measured by UV absorbance on a Nanodrop 2000c. Its CDR3 holds 16 amino acids, cysteine through phenylalanine. The retained sequence is limited to the CDR3, 48 bases, with the frame set at the first base. The germline V gene encodes CDR1 MGHRA and CDR2 YSYEKL. For this chain, trimming is 0 bases at the V end and 8 bases at the J end, and the number of junction bases without a gene match is 9.

The sequence links TRBV4-1 to TRBJ1-4; 7 junctional bases match TRBD1. This sequence was found in a man between 18 and 35 years old in good health. Sequenced material: naive CD8+ T cells sorted from blood. This specimen's cell subset or site label, interpreted: CD45RA+CCR7+. The DNA is TGCGCCAGCAGCCAAGATCCGACAGGGCGGCTCGAAAAACTGTTTTTT. Its protein is CASSQDPTGRLEKLFF.